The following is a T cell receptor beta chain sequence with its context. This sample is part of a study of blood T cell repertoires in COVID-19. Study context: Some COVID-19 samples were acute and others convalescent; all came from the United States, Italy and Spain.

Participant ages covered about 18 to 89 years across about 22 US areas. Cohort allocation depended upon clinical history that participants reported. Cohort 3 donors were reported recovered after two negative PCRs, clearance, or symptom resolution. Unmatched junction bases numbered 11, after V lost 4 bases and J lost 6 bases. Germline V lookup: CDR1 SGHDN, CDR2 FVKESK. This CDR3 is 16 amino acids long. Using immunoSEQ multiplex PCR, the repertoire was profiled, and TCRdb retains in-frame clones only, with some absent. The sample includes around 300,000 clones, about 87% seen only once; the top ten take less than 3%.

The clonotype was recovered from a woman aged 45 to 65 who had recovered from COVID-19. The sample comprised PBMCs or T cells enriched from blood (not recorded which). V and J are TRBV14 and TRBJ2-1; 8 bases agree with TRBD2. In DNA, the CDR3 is TGTGCCAGCAGCCCTCAGACTAGCGCGGCAGGCAATGAGCAGTTCTTC. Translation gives CASSPQTSAAGNEQFF.